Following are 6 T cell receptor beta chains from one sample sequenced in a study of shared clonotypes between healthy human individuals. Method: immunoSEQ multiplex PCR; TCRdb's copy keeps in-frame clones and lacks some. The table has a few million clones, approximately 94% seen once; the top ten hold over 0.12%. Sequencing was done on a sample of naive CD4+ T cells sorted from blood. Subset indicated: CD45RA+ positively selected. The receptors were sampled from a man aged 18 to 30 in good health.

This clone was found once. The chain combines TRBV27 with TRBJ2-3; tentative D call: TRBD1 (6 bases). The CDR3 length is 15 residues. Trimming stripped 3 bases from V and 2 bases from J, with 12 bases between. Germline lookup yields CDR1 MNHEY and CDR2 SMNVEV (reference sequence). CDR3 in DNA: TGTGCCAGCAGTTTGAGGGGGACCCTCACAGATACGCAGTATTTT. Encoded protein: CASSLRGTLTDTQYF.

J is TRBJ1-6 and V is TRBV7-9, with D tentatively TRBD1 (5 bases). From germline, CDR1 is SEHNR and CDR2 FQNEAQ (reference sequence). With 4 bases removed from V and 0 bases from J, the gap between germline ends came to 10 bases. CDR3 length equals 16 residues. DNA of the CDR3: TGTGCCAGCAGCTCCGACAGCGTCTCCTATAATTCACCCCTCCACTTT. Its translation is CASSSDSVSYNSPLHF.

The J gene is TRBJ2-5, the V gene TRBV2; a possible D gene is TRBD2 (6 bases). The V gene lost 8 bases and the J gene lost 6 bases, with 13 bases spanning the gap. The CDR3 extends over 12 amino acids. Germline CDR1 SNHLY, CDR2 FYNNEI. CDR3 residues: CASRDLGKTQYF. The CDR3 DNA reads TGTGCCAGCCGGGACTTAGGAAAGACCCAGTACTTC.

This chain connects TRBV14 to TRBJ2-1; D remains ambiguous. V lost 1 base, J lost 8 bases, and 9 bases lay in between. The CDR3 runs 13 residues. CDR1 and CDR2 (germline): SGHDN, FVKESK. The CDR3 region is CASSQVAVYEQFF. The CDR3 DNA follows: TGTGCCAGCAGCCAAGTGGCCGTATATGAGCAGTTCTTC.

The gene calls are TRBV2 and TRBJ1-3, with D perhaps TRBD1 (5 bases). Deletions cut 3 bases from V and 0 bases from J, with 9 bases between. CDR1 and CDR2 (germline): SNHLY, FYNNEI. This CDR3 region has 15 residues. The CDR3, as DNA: TGTGCCAGCAGTGATCGACAGATCTCTGGAAACACCATATATTTT. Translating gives CASSDRQISGNTIYF.

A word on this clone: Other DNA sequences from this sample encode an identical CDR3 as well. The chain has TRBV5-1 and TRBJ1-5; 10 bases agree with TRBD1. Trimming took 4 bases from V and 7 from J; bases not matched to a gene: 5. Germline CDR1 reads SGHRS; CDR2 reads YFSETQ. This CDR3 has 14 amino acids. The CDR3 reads CASSPGQGDQPQHF. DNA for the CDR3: TGCGCCAGCAGCCCTGGACAGGGGGACCAGCCCCAGCATTTT.